These 30 T cell receptor beta chains originate from one sample sequenced in a study of long-term antiretroviral therapy in people with HIV. Run at survey level, the immunoSEQ assay was version v3.0. The repertoire was sequenced with immunoSEQ multiplex PCR; TCRdb's copy has only in-frame clones and lacks some. The sample yields approximately 18,000 clones, 60% to 85% seen once. The sample in question was unsorted PBMCs, obtained 2.3 years after starting antiretroviral therapy. These TCRs come from a middle-aged woman with HIV.

This clone occurred once. The J gene is TRBJ2-1, the V gene TRBV6-1; no reliable D call. V was cut by 2 bases and J by 11 bases, with 7 bases left in between. CDR3 size: 11 residues. CDR1 and CDR2 (germline): MNHNS, SASEGT. The CDR3 region is CASSEIQKQFF. DNA for the CDR3: TGTGCCAGCAGTGAAATCCAGAAGCAGTTCTTC.

Only one count was recorded for this clone. The CDR3 bases are TGCGCCAGCAGTGGACAGCAAGAGACCCAGTACTTC. Translated: CASSGQQETQYF. The chain employs TRBV5-1 and TRBJ2-5; tentatively, D is TRBD1 (6 bases). The germline gives CDR1 SGHRS, CDR2 YFSETQ. With 5 bases removed from V and 2 bases from J, the gap between germline ends came to 7 bases. There are 12 residues in the CDR3.

The chain links TRBV10-1 to TRBJ2-5; no firm D call. Germline-derived CDR1 and CDR2 are WNHNN and SYGVQD (reference sequence). This CDR3 has 14 amino acids. V was clipped by 10 bases and J by 2 bases, with 17 bases between them. CDR3 sequence (DNA): TGCGCCACCGAACTGGCGGCTATACAAGAGACCCAGTACTTC. Protein product: CATELAAIQETQYF.

This clone was detected only a few times. The chain uses TRBV7-9 and TRBJ1-2; D uncertain. V was pared by 8 bases and J by 7 bases, with 20 bases between. Germline values: CDR1 SEHNR, CDR2 FQNEAQ (reference sequence). The CDR3 sequence is 14 residues long. DNA for the CDR3: TGTGCCAGCCGCGGACCGGGCATGGCTCGTGGCTACACCTTC. The encoded protein is CASRGPGMARGYTF.

This clone came up once. This chain uses TRBV5-1 with TRBJ2-3; 9 bases match TRBD1. Germline trimming cut 3 bases from V and 4 bases from J; bases unmatched to any gene: 6. The CDR3 is made up of 15 amino acids. Germline V gene data show CDR1 as SGHRS and CDR2 as YFSETQ. CDR3 nucleotides: TGCGCCAGCAGCTCGGGGACAGGGCGGCCAGATACGCAGTATTTT. It codes for CASSSGTGRPDTQYF.

In DNA, the CDR3 is TGTGCCAGCAGCCCCGGGAGGGGATATAGAGAGACCCAGTACTTC. This sequence encodes CASSPGRGYRETQYF. The rearrangement joins TRBV28 to TRBJ2-5; 8 bases match TRBD2. With 6 bases clipped from V and 4 bases from J, the junction kept 10 bases outside the gene matches. The CDR3 runs to 15 residues. CDR1 MDHEN and CDR2 SYDVKM come from the germline V gene.

In this sample, this clone turned up once. J is TRBJ2-1 and V is TRBV2; 8 bases are a match to TRBD1. Germline V gene sequence: CDR1 SNHLY, CDR2 FYNNEI. The CDR3 is made up of 15 amino acids. Trimming removed 11 bases from V and 5 bases from J; junction bases left unmatched: 14. The CDR3 region has the DNA TGTGCCGGTCCACCAGGGGGCGACAGAAACAATGAGCAGTTCTTC. It is translated as CAGPPGGDRNNEQFF.

The chain combines TRBV5-1 with TRBJ2-3; D uncertain. The V and J ends lost 1 base and 2 bases respectively, with 2 bases between them. Germline V gives CDR1 SGHRS, CDR2 YFSETQ. This CDR3 comprises 12 residues. CDR3 loop: CASSLNTDTQYF. CDR3 nucleotide sequence: TGCGCCAGCAGCTTGAACACAGATACGCAGTATTTT. Variable domain in full (rest from reference TRBV5-1 and TRBJ2-3): KAGVTQTPRYLIKTRGQQVTLSCSPISGHRSVSWYQQTPGQGLQFLFEYFSETQRNKGNFPGRFSGRQFSNSRSEMNVSTLELGDSALYLCASSLNTDTQYFGPGTRLTVL.

The rearrangement uses TRBV19 and TRBJ1-1; unclear D gene. This CDR3 comprises 14 residues. Germline V gene data show CDR1 as LNHDA and CDR2 as SQIVND (reference sequence). The germline V and J ends were trimmed by 5 bases and 1 base, with 11 bases remaining between them. For the CDR3, the DNA is TGTGCCAGTAGTGCCTGGACGCAGAACACTGAAGCTTTCTTT. Its translation is CASSAWTQNTEAFF.

J is TRBJ1-3 and V is TRBV30, with a possible D match to TRBD1 (5 bases). The CDR3 totals 15 residues. Trimming shortened V by 2 bases and J by 0 bases, and 11 bases separated the two germline ends. Germline V gene sequence: CDR1 GTSNPN, CDR2 SVGIG (reference sequence). The CDR3 sequence: CAWSRDGSSGNTIYF. The CDR3 DNA follows: TGTGCCTGGAGTCGGGACGGCTCCTCTGGAAACACCATATATTTT.

The rearrangement joins TRBV6-6 to TRBJ2-2; D is undetermined. The germline V and J ends were trimmed by 2 bases and 10 bases, with 5 bases remaining between them. The length of the CDR3 is 11 residues. Germline assignment: CDR1 MNHNY and CDR2 SVGAGI (reference sequence). As DNA, the CDR3 is TGTGCCAGCAGTTACGACCAGGAGCTGTTTTTT. Residues: CASSYDQELFF.

The chain combines TRBV7-9 with TRBJ1-2, with 8 bases aligning to TRBD1. V trimming: 3 bases; J trimming: 8 bases; junction bases outside the gene matches: 5. Germline assignment: CDR1 SEHNR and CDR2 FQNEAQ (reference sequence). This CDR3 spans 13 amino acids. The DNA for the CDR3 is TGTGCCAGCAGCTTTTCAGGGGGCGGCGGCTACACCTTC. Its protein is CASSFSGGGGYTF. Together with reference TRBV7-9 and TRBJ1-2, the CDR3 gives the full variable domain: DTGVSQNPRHKITKRGQNVTFRCDPISEHNRLYWYRQTLGQGPEFLTYFQNEAQLEKSRLLSDRFSAERPKGSFSTLEIQRTEQGDSAMYLCASSFSGGGGYTFGSGTRLTVV.

V usage is TRBV9 and J usage is TRBJ2-5, with TRBD2 as a possible D gene (7 bases). The CDR3 spans 14 residues. The germline gives CDR1 SGDLS, CDR2 YYNGEE. Between the trimmed V and J ends, which lost 0 bases and 5 bases, there was a span of 11 bases. CDR3 in amino acids: CASSVGGGLETQYF. The CDR3 DNA sequence: TGTGCCAGCAGCGTAGGGGGGGGGCTGGAGACCCAGTACTTC.

Only a few counts were recorded for this clone. The chain recombines TRBV9 with TRBJ1-5; D uncertain. Trimming removed 4 bases at V and 7 bases at J, with 15 bases between. The CDR3 extends over 14 amino acids. The V gene's germline CDR1 is SGDLS and CDR2 YYNGEE. CDR3 amino acids: CASSPEGMGQPQHF. The CDR3, as DNA: TGTGCCAGCAGCCCCGAAGGAATGGGCCAGCCCCAGCATTTT.

This chain links TRBV7-9 with TRBJ2-1; TRBD2 matches 8 bases. CDR1 and CDR2 (germline): SEHNR, FQNEAQ (reference sequence). The length of the CDR3 is 15 residues. Trimming took 3 bases from V and 8 from J; bases not matched to a gene: 9. CDR3 loop: CASSFGGRKIDEQFF. In DNA form, the CDR3 reads TGTGCCAGCAGCTTCGGCGGGAGGAAGATTGATGAGCAGTTCTTC.

The V gene is TRBV6-5, the J gene TRBJ1-1; D ambiguous. The germline V gene has CDR1 MNHEY and CDR2 SVGAGI. V lost 4 bases and J 0 bases, leaving 6 bases between the germline ends. The CDR3 covers 13 residues. CDR3 nucleotides: TGTGCCAGCAGTTCGGGCCTGAACACTGAAGCTTTCTTT. Amino acid sequence: CASSSGLNTEAFF.

The rearrangement joins TRBV5-1 to TRBJ1-2, with D perhaps matching TRBD1 (5 bases). This CDR3 spans 14 amino acids. Germline V gene lookup returns CDR1 SGHRS and CDR2 YFSETQ. Deletions cut 0 bases from V and 7 bases from J, with 13 bases between. The CDR3 is CASSLERQGFGYTF. As DNA, the CDR3 is TGCGCCAGCAGCTTGGAACGCCAGGGATTTGGCTACACCTTC. Combining the CDR3 with reference TRBV5-1 and TRBJ1-2 gives the whole variable domain KAGVTQTPRYLIKTRGQQVTLSCSPISGHRSVSWYQQTPGQGLQFLFEYFSETQRNKGNFPGRFSGRQFSNSRSEMNVSTLELGDSALYLCASSLERQGFGYTFGSGTRLTVV.

The chain links TRBV6-6 to TRBJ2-7, with a possible D match to TRBD2 (5 bases). Looked up from germline, CDR1 is MNHNY and CDR2 is SVGAGI (reference sequence). Trimming took off 7 bases at V and 6 bases at J, with 13 bases between the two ends. This CDR3 contains 12 residues. The CDR3 DNA reads as TGTGCCAGCACGGGGAGCGGTATCGAGCAGTACTTC. This translates into CASTGSGIEQYF.

The chain links TRBV6-5 to TRBJ1-5; D gene uncertain. Looked up from germline, CDR1 is MNHEY and CDR2 is SVGAGI. This CDR3 has 15 residues. V gave up 0 bases and J gave up 0 bases, with 6 bases separating them. The CDR3 region is CASSYSWVSNQPQHF. DNA for the CDR3: TGTGCCAGCAGTTACTCGTGGGTTAGCAATCAGCCCCAGCATTTT.

This clone was seen just once. The CDR3, as DNA: TGTGCCAGCAGCTTCCGGGACAGGGGAGAAGCTTTCTTT. This gives the protein CASSFRDRGEAFF. The gene calls are TRBV7-8 and TRBJ1-1; TRBD1 aligns across 10 bases. J was trimmed by 8 bases and V by 3 bases; bases with no gene match: 3. The germline V gene has CDR1 SGHVS and CDR2 FQNEAQ. The CDR3 is 13 residues long.

CDR3: CAWSVRAGSGGANVLTF. The CDR3 DNA sequence: TGTGCCTGGAGTGTACGGGCAGGTTCTGGAGGGGCCAACGTCCTGACTTTC. V usage is TRBV30 and J usage is TRBJ2-6; no definite D call. Germline V gene data show CDR1 as GTSNPN and CDR2 as SVGIG (reference sequence). Trimming shortened V by 0 bases and J by 4 bases, and 16 bases separated the two germline ends. The CDR3 has 17 amino acids.

V is TRBV7-9 and J is TRBJ2-5; D may be TRBD1 or TRBD2 (5 bases each). Deletions cut 5 bases from V and 5 bases from J, with 24 bases between. Germline assignment: CDR1 SEHNR and CDR2 FQNEAQ (reference sequence). The CDR3 is made up of 17 amino acids. This CDR3 is CASSPTGGWGLTETQYF. Written as DNA, the CDR3 is TGTGCCAGCAGCCCGACTGGCGGGTGGGGCCTCACGGAGACCCAGTACTTC.

The chain recombines TRBV29-1 with TRBJ2-7, with 12 bases aligning to TRBD2. This CDR3 contains 13 residues. Germline V gene sequence: CDR1 SQVTM, CDR2 ANQGSEA. Trimming removed 7 bases from V and 4 bases from J; junction bases left unmatched: 5. CDR3 nucleotide sequence: TGCAGCGCTCGGACTAGCGGGACTTACGAGCAGTACTTC. As protein: CSARTSGTYEQYF.

CDR3 nucleotides: TGTGCCAGTAGTCTCAGACTAGCGGGAGGAGTTGAGCAGTTCTTC. Residues: CASSLRLAGGVEQFF. The rearrangement links TRBV19 to TRBJ2-1; 13 bases line up with TRBD2. CDR1 is LNHDA and CDR2 is SQIVND in the germline V gene (reference sequence). J was trimmed by 9 bases and V by 5 bases; bases with no gene match: 7. CDR3 length: 15 amino acids.

The V call is TRBV5-6, the J call TRBJ1-1; perhaps TRBD1 as D (6 bases). The CDR3 spans 15 residues. Between the trimmed V and J ends, which lost 0 bases and 2 bases, there was a span of 11 bases. The germline V gene encodes CDR1 SGHDT and CDR2 YYEEEE. CDR3 nucleotide sequence: TGTGCCAGCAGCTTGGAACAGGGATTAAACACTGAAGCTTTCTTT. Amino acids: CASSLEQGLNTEAFF.

The chain has TRBV6-5 and TRBJ2-2, with D hard to call. The V gene's germline CDR1 is MNHEY and CDR2 SVGAGI. Trimming stripped 0 bases from V and 7 bases from J, with 6 bases between. This CDR3 contains 13 residues. The CDR3 DNA is TGTGCCAGCAGTTACTCAAAAAACGGGGAGCTGTTTTTT. As protein: CASSYSKNGELFF.

The CDR3 DNA reads TGTGCCAGCAAGCGGGAAGTCACCTACAATGAGCAGTTCTTC. This sequence encodes CASKREVTYNEQFF. The chain carries TRBV6-4 and TRBJ2-1; 7 nucleotides align to TRBD2. Germline assignment: CDR1 MRHNA and CDR2 SNTAGT. Trimming cost V 7 bases and J 2 bases; bases outside gene matches: 5. The CDR3 contains 14 residues.

The chain recombines TRBV12-5 with TRBJ2-7, with D possibly being TRBD1 (5 bases). Trimming left V 1 base short and J 6 bases short, with 10 bases between. Germline CDR1 and CDR2: LGHNT and FRNRAP. The CDR3 is 13 residues long. This CDR3 reads CASGLGRGFEQYF. The CDR3 DNA sequence: TGTGCTAGTGGTTTGGGTAGGGGTTTCGAGCAGTACTTC.

This clone has just one count. The rearrangement links TRBV19 to TRBJ2-1; 9 bases fit TRBD2. The J segment lost 2 bases and the V segment lost 5 bases, leaving 4 bases of the junction unmatched. The CDR3 sequence is 15 residues long. Germline V gene lookup returns CDR1 LNHDA and CDR2 SQIVND (reference sequence). DNA of the CDR3: TGTGCCAGTAGTCTTCAGCGGGAGGCCTACAATGAGCAGTTCTTC. Residues: CASSLQREAYNEQFF.

This chain links TRBV2 with TRBJ2-5; the D call may be TRBD1 or TRBD2 (6 bases each). V lost 0 bases and J 4 bases, leaving 18 bases between the germline ends. This CDR3 has 17 amino acids. The germline V gene has CDR1 SNHLY and CDR2 FYNNEI. The CDR3 nucleotides read TGTGCCAGCAGTGAAGCGCTTCTGAGACAGGAGGGAGAGACCCAGTACTTC. Its translation: CASSEALLRQEGETQYF.